One and the same sample provided the 21 T cell receptor beta chains below, sequenced in a study of cytomegalovirus exposure and HLA in healthy donors. Vbeta (60) and Jbeta (13) primers were used in the PCR. TCRdb keeps only in-frame clones here, not all; method: immunoSEQ multiplex PCR. The sample yields fewer than 95,000 clones, about 85% seen once. Sequenced material: PBMCs. The receptor source for this set is a man in his forties or fifties in good health and CMV-seropositive.

This chain links TRBV19 with TRBJ2-7; 8 bases align to TRBD1. Germline assignment: CDR1 LNHDA and CDR2 SQIVND (reference sequence). The V and J ends lost 6 bases and 6 bases, in that order; junction bases with no gene match: 10. CDR3 size: 14 residues. The CDR3 bases are TGTGCCAGTAGAATGGGCCAGGGGGCAAGCGAGCAGTACTTC. Translated, it gives CASRMGQGASEQYF.

The rearrangement links TRBV5-1 to TRBJ2-1, with 7 bases matching TRBD2. V shed 0 bases and J 4 bases; nucleotides not matched to a gene: 10. Germline values: CDR1 SGHRS, CDR2 YFSETQ. The CDR3 has 17 amino acids. The CDR3 DNA follows: TGCGCCAGCAGCTTGGCCGGGGCGGGAGCCAAATACAATGAGCAGTTCTTC. Translation gives CASSLAGAGAKYNEQFF.

This clone was recorded once. The J gene is TRBJ1-5, the V gene TRBV15, with a weak D call TRBD1 (5 bases). There are 17 residues in the CDR3. V gave up 5 bases and J gave up 0 bases, with 17 bases separating them. CDR1 is LNHNV and CDR2 is YYDKDF in the germline V gene (reference sequence). The CDR3 nucleotides read TGTGCCACCAGCCAAGTCCTGGGGGGTGATAGCAATCAGCCCCAGCATTTT. Protein: CATSQVLGGDSNQPQHF.

The chain has TRBV29-1 and TRBJ2-1; 15 bases map to TRBD2. Germline assignment: CDR1 SQVTM and CDR2 ANQGSEA. This CDR3 region has 15 residues. V lost 4 bases, J lost 9 bases, and 7 bases stayed unmatched. The CDR3 reads CSVGGLAGGPVEQFF. The DNA of the CDR3 is TGCAGCGTTGGCGGACTAGCGGGGGGGCCAGTTGAGCAGTTCTTC.

The V call is TRBV4-1, the J call TRBJ2-2; D remains unclear. CDR1 and CDR2 (germline): MGHRA, YSYEKL. Trimming shortened V by 2 bases and J by 2 bases, and 9 bases separated the two germline ends. The CDR3 is 15 amino acids. The CDR3 DNA reads TGCGCCAGCAGCCAATCCGGGTCAAACACCGGGGAGCTGTTTTTT. Translated: CASSQSGSNTGELFF.

V is TRBV6-6 and J is TRBJ1-3; D gene unclear. The germline gives CDR1 MNHNY, CDR2 SVGAGI (reference sequence). Trimming stripped 5 bases from V and 2 bases from J, with 13 bases between. CDR3 length: 15 residues. CDR3 bases: TGTGCCAGCAGTCAAACGTGGGGAGCTGGAAACACCATATATTTT. It is translated as CASSQTWGAGNTIYF.

The J gene is TRBJ2-7, the V gene TRBV18, with a tentative D call TRBD2 (6 bases). Trimming stripped 1 base from V and 6 bases from J, with 19 bases between. Germline values: CDR1 KGHSH, CDR2 LQKENI. This CDR3 comprises 16 residues. DNA for the CDR3: TGTGCCAGCTCACCACAAGCCTCCGCGGGAAGGTCCGAGCAGTACTTC. As protein: CASSPQASAGRSEQYF. Supplemented by reference TRBV18 and TRBJ2-7, the full variable domain reads NAGVMQNPRHLVRRRGQEARLRCSPMKGHSHVYWYRQLPEEGLKFMVYLQKENIIDESGMPKERFSAEFPKEGPSILRIQQVVRGDSAAYFCASSPQASAGRSEQYFGPGTRLTVT.

This clone was observed once. The chain combines TRBV7-9 with TRBJ2-2; 10 positions match TRBD2. The trim removed 2 bases at V and 1 base at J, leaving 1 base unmatched. Looked up from germline, CDR1 is SEHNR and CDR2 is FQNEAQ (reference sequence). The CDR3 runs 16 residues. For the CDR3, the DNA is TGTGCCAGCAGCTTACCTAGCGGGGGGAACACCGGGGAGCTGTTTTTT. This encodes CASSLPSGGNTGELFF.

This clone was picked up one time. This chain joins TRBV7-2 and TRBJ1-1; 7 bases fit TRBD1. The CDR3 consists of 17 residues. With 3 bases clipped from V and 1 base from J, the junction kept 11 bases outside the gene matches. Per germline, CDR1 SGHTA and CDR2 FQGNSA. CDR3 region: CASSFFSGGLGNTEAFF. The CDR3, as DNA: TGTGCCAGCAGCTTTTTTTCAGGGGGACTTGGGAACACTGAAGCTTTCTTT.

For the CDR3, the DNA is TGTGCCAGCAGTTACTCCGAGACAGGGTTCTATGGCTACACCTTC. Its translation: CASSYSETGFYGYTF. The chain joins TRBV6-5 to TRBJ1-2; the match to TRBD1 covers 7 bases. Trimming removed 0 bases from V and 4 bases from J; junction bases left unmatched: 5. The CDR3 runs 15 residues. Germline CDR1 is MNHEY and CDR2 is SVGAGI.

This rearrangement joins TRBV11-2 to TRBJ2-7; maybe TRBD1 (5 bases). The germline V gene has CDR1 SGHAT and CDR2 FQNNGV. The V end lost 0 bases, the J end lost 2 bases, and 11 bases lay between the germline ends. The CDR3 consists of 15 residues. CDR3 in amino acids: CASSLDLGQTYEQYF. The CDR3 DNA is TGTGCCAGCAGCTTAGATCTGGGGCAGACCTACGAGCAGTACTTC. Full variable domain (remainder filled in from reference TRBV11-2 and TRBJ2-7): EAGVAQSPRYKIIEKRQSVAFWCNPISGHATLYWYQQILGQGPKLLIQFQNNGVVDDSQLPKDRFSAERLKGVDSTLKIQPAKLEDSAVYLCASSLDLGQTYEQYFGPGTRLTVT.

The chain combines TRBV5-4 with TRBJ2-7; 7 bases match TRBD2. V gave up 4 bases and J gave up 2 bases; unmatched junction bases: 6. CDR3 length equals 14 residues. Germline V gives CDR1 SGHNT, CDR2 YYREEE (reference sequence). The DNA for the CDR3 is TGTGCCAGCAGCCAGGGACTAAATGCCTACGAGCAGTACTTC. Protein product: CASSQGLNAYEQYF. Drawing the rest from reference TRBV5-4 and TRBJ2-7, the complete variable domain is ETGVTQSPTHLIKTRGQQVTLRCSSQSGHNTVSWYQQALGQGPQFIFQYYREEENGRGNFPPRFSGLQFPNYSSELNVNALELDDSALYLCASSQGLNAYEQYFGPGTRLTVT.

The chain uses TRBV14 and TRBJ2-5; 10 bases agree with TRBD1. The germline gives CDR1 SGHDN, CDR2 FVKESK. With 4 bases clipped from V and 5 bases from J, the junction kept 4 bases outside the gene matches. CDR3 length: 14 amino acids. CDR3 in amino acids: CASSPGGQGETQYF. For the CDR3, the DNA is TGTGCCAGCAGCCCCGGGGGACAGGGGGAGACCCAGTACTTC. The full variable domain, its missing parts supplied by reference TRBV14 and TRBJ2-5, is EAGVTQFPSHSVIEKGQTVTLRCDPISGHDNLYWYRRVMGKEIKFLLHFVKESKQDESGMPNNRFLAERTGGTYSTLKVQPAELEDSGVYFCASSPGGQGETQYFGPGTRLLVL.

This clone showed up just a few times. The chain carries TRBV25-1 and TRBJ2-3; D possibly corresponds to TRBD1 (6 bases). The CDR3 spans 14 residues. The V end was cut by 1 base, the J end by 5 bases, with 10 bases between. Germline V gene lookup returns CDR1 MGHDK and CDR2 SYGVNS. The CDR3 spells CASSEFGRGDTQYF. The DNA of the CDR3 is TGTGCCAGCAGTGAATTTGGCAGGGGAGATACGCAGTATTTT.

The V gene is TRBV12-5, the J gene TRBJ1-6, with TRBD1 matching over 7 bases. Germline CDR1 and CDR2: LGHNT and FRNRAP. Trimming cost V 7 bases and J 6 bases; bases outside gene matches: 6. This CDR3 has 14 amino acids. In nucleotides, the CDR3 is TGTGCTAGTGTCAAGGACAGGATTAATTCACCCCTCCACTTT. Its protein product is CASVKDRINSPLHF.

The chain employs TRBV5-1 and TRBJ2-7; 8 bases are shared with TRBD1. J gave up 1 base and V 0 bases, and 15 bases lay outside the gene matches. The CDR3 is 19 residues long. Germline V gene lookup returns CDR1 SGHRS and CDR2 YFSETQ. The CDR3 nucleotides are TGCGCCAGCAGCTTGGGGACAGGGCTAGCGAGCGGTTCTTCCTACGAGCAGTACTTC. Translation gives CASSLGTGLASGSSYEQYF.

This chain joins TRBV10-1 and TRBJ2-5; 12 bases match TRBD2. Germline V lookup: CDR1 WNHNN, CDR2 SYGVQD (reference sequence). The CDR3 is 16 amino acids. Unmatched junction bases numbered 14, after V lost 4 bases and J lost 11 bases. The CDR3, as DNA: TGCGCCAGCAGTGGCTACCTAGCGGGAGGGCAAGGGGAGCAGTACTTC. Translation gives CASSGYLAGGQGEQYF.

This chain links TRBV19 with TRBJ1-1; possible D gene TRBD1, 5 bases. The CDR3 is made up of 16 amino acids. Trimming took 3 bases from V and 0 from J, leaving 14 bases between them. Germline V gene data show CDR1 as LNHDA and CDR2 as SQIVND (reference sequence). This chain's CDR3 is CASSMGRGRMNTEAFF. Written as DNA, the CDR3 is TGTGCCAGTAGTATGGGGCGAGGGAGGATGAACACTGAAGCTTTCTTT.

This chain uses TRBV6-5 with TRBJ1-4, with a weak D call TRBD1 (5 bases). Germline CDR1 MNHEY, CDR2 SVGAGI. V lost 2 bases and J lost 7, with 14 bases in between. The CDR3 consists of 15 residues. CDR3 protein: CASSYEAGQGEKLFF. Here the CDR3 DNA reads TGTGCCAGCAGTTACGAGGCAGGGCAGGGTGAAAAACTGTTTTTT.

This sequence joins TRBV27 and TRBJ2-1, with D possibly TRBD2 on 6 matching bases. The CDR3 has 17 residues. V dropped 5 bases and J dropped 1 base, with 18 bases sitting between them. Looked up from germline, CDR1 is MNHEY and CDR2 is SMNVEV (reference sequence). CDR3 coding DNA: TGTGCCAGCAGTACAGCCCCCAAGGGGAGGTCCTACAATGAGCAGTTCTTC. Protein sequence: CASSTAPKGRSYNEQFF.

V is TRBV28 and J is TRBJ1-2; tentatively, D is TRBD1 (6 bases). This CDR3 contains 15 residues. V lost 7 bases, J lost 4 bases, and 19 bases lay in between. Per germline, CDR1 MDHEN and CDR2 SYDVKM. Written as DNA, the CDR3 is TGTGCCAGCACCCCCGGGGGGCGCGACGGCTATGGCTACACCTTC. As protein: CASTPGGRDGYGYTF.